The clone carrying this T cell receptor (beta chain) showed up just a few times. Its antigen is not identified. Germline assignment: CDR1 LNHDA and CDR2 SQIVND (reference sequence). The CDR3 consists of 12 residues. V lost 5 bases to trimming and J lost 9 bases, with 11 bases between them. This sample was taken from a study of early T cells in non-severe SARS-CoV-2 infection. Across the study: From unsorted whole blood, bulk RNA was sequenced, and the chains remained unpaired.

Unique molecular identifier tags were affixed to discrete cDNA molecules. One entry per CDR3 protein, called by TCRdb with MiXCR from the 5' RACE reads. Of approximately 35,000 distinct CDR3 sequences in the sample, about 6.7% were seen once. Study-level results: There was a bias toward anti-spike CD8 responses in VDJdb matching, which missed private and CD4 specificities.

Sequencing was done on a sample of whole blood. This chain connects TRBV19 to TRBJ1-5, with unresolved D. The receptor was isolated from an adult who was a healthcare worker with PCR-confirmed SARS-CoV-2 infection or an uninfected control (not recorded which). In DNA form, the CDR3 reads TGTGCCAGTAGTGCCGACTCCGCGCCCCAGCATTTT. Protein sequence: CASSADSAPQHF. Using reference TRBV19 and TRBJ1-5 for the parts outside the CDR3, the full variable domain is DGGITQSPKYLFRKEGQNVTLSCEQNLNHDAMYWYRQDPGQGLRLIYYSQIVNDFQKGDIAEGYSVSREKKESFPLTVTSAQKNPTAFYLCASSADSAPQHFGDGTRLSIL.